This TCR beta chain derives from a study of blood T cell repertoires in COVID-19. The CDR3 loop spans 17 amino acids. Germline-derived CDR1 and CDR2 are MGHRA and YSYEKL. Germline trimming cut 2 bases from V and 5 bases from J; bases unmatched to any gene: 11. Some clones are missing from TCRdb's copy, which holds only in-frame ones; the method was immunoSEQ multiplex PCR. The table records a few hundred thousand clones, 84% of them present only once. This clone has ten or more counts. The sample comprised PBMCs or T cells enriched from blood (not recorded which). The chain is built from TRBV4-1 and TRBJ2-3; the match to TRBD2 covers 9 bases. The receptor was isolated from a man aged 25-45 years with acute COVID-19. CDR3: CASSQQRRGGGGDTQYF. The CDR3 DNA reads TGCGCCAGCAGCCAACAGAGGCGGGGGGGTGGAGGAGATACGCAGTATTTT.